This T cell receptor (beta chain) is drawn from a study of blood T cell repertoires in COVID-19. The wider study: COVID-19 samples collected from the United States, Italy and Spain covered acute and convalescent phases. Sources were T cells, B-cell-depleted T cells, or PBMCs; the material itself was cDNA or gDNA.

Seattle's cohort entered during active infection and was followed longitudinally. Germline-derived CDR1 and CDR2 are MNHEY and SVGAGI. V was shortened by 0 bases and J by 0 bases, with 5 bases between the two germline ends. This CDR3 is 14 amino acids long. Per the original data handling: Reference gene primers were amplified, and this amplification served to estimate nucleated cell counts. The assay was immunoSEQ multiplex PCR, and TCRdb's table has in-frame clones only and misses some. V, J and clone size reflect that table, while D and trimming were determined from the DNA. The sample carries 100,000 to 150,000 clones, 85% recorded once.

This clonotype originated in a woman aged 80 or older with COVID-19, enrolled during active disease. Material for sequencing was peripheral blood. V and J are TRBV6-5 and TRBJ1-2; D call uncertain. In DNA, the CDR3 is TGTGCCAGCAGTTACTCCGCAGCTAACTATGGCTACACCTTC. It specifies CASSYSAANYGYTF.